This T cell receptor beta chain was observed in a study of T cells in narcolepsy. At the level of the study: Enrolled donors included narcolepsy type 1 or type 2 patients and healthy controls.

Study-level findings and limits: Some memory CD4+ repertoires had no autoreactive clone sequences. Blood of same and different patients, but not healthy controls, reportedly held recurring autoreactive clonotypes.

Notes on this clone: Its antigen is not known.

The junction had 8 bases not matched to a gene; V was cut back by 2 bases and J by 8 bases. The CDR3 contains 15 residues. The germline gives CDR1 SGHVS, CDR2 FQNEAQ. Profiled with immunoSEQ multiplex PCR; TCRdb holds only in-frame clones, not every one. This sample has some 30,000 clones, with under 90% found just once. This chain uses TRBV7-8 with TRBJ1-4; TRBD1 aligns across 7 bases. Sequencing was carried out using CD45RA- memory CD4+ T cells from PBMCs. This sequence was found in a human donor with narcolepsy. CDR3 sequence reads: CASSLQGGVGEKLFF. The CDR3 DNA follows: TGTGCCAGCAGCTTACAGGGGGGAGTAGGAGAAAAACTGTTTTTT.